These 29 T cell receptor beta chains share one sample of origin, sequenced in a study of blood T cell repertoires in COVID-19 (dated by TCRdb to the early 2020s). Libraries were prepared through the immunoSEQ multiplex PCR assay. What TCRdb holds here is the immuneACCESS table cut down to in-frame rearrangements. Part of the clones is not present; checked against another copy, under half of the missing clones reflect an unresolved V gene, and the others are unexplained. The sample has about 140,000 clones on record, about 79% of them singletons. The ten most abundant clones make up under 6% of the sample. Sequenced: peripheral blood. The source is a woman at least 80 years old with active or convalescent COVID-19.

Written as DNA, the CDR3 is TGCGCCAGCAGCCAAGGGGGACAGGGATTCGGGGAGCTGTTTTTT. It translates to CASSQGGQGFGELFF. The chain combines TRBV4-3 with TRBJ2-2, with TRBD1 matching over 9 bases. The CDR3 length is 15 residues. V shed 1 base and J 7 bases; nucleotides not matched to a gene: 4. Germline-derived CDR1 and CDR2 are LGHNA and YSLEER.

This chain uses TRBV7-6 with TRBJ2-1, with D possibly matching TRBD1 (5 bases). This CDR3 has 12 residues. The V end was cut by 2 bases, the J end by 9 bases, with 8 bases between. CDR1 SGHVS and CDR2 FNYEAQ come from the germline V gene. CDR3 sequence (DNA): TGTGCCAGCAGCTTACAGGGCACTGAGCAGTTCTTC. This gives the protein CASSLQGTEQFF.

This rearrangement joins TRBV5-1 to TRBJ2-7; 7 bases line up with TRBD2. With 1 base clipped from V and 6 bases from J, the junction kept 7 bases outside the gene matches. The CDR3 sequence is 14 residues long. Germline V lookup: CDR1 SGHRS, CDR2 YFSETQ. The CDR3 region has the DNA TGCGCCAGCAGCTTGTGGGCTAGCGGAGCCGAGCAGTACTTC. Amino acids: CASSLWASGAEQYF.

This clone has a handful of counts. The DNA of the CDR3 is TGTGCCTGGAGTCCTAGGACTGGGAGAAAAAACAATGAGCAGTTCTTC. Its protein is CAWSPRTGRKNNEQFF. V gene TRBV30 combines with J gene TRBJ2-1; D is possibly TRBD2 (5 bases). This CDR3 comprises 16 residues. Germline V CDR1 and CDR2: GTSNPN, SVGIG (reference sequence). V was trimmed by 2 bases and J by 5 bases, leaving 19 bases between them.

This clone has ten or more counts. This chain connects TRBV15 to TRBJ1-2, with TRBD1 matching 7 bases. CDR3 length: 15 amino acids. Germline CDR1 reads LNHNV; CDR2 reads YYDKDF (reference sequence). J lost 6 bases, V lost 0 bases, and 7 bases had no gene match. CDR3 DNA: TGTGCCACCAGCAGAGATCGGCGGGACAGAGATGGCTACACCTTC. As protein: CATSRDRRDRDGYTF.

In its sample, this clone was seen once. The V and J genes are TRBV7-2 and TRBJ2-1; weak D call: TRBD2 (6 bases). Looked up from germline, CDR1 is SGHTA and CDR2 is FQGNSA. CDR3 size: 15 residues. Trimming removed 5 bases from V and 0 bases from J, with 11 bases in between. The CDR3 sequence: CASSGGAGSYNEQFF. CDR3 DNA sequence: TGTGCCAGCAGCGGGGGAGCGGGCTCCTACAATGAGCAGTTCTTC.

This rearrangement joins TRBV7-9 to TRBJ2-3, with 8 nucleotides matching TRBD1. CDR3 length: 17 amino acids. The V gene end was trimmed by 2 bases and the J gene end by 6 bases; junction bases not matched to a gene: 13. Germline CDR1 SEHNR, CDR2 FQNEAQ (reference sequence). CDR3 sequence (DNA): TGTGCCAGCAGCTTAACGGTGGGGCAGGGGGCGCGTGATACGCAGTATTTT. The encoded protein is CASSLTVGQGARDTQYF.

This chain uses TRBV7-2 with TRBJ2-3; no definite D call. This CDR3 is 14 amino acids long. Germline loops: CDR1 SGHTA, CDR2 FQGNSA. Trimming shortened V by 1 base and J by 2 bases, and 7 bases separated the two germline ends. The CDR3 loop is CASSLVRFTDTQYF. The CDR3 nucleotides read TGTGCCAGCAGCTTAGTCAGGTTCACAGATACGCAGTATTTT.

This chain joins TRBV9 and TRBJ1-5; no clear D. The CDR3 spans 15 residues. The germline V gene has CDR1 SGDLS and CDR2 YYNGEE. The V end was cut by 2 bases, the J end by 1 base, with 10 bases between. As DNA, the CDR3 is TGTGCCAGCAGCGTGGGGAGTGAGAGCAATCAGCCCCAGCATTTT. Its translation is CASSVGSESNQPQHF.

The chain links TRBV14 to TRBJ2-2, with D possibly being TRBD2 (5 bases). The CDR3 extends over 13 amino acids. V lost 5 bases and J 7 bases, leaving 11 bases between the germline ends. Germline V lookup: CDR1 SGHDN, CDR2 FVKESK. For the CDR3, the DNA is TGTGCCAGCAGCTTCCTCCGGGGCGGGGAGCTGTTTTTT. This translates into CASSFLRGGELFF.

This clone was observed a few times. For the CDR3, the DNA is TGTGCCAGTGGACAGGTTAGTCAGCCCCAGCATTTT. It translates to CASGQVSQPQHF. V is TRBV19 and J is TRBJ1-5; TRBD1 aligns across 7 bases. CDR3 size: 12 residues. Germline assignment: CDR1 LNHDA and CDR2 SQIVND (reference sequence). V dropped 8 bases and J dropped 6; count of bases not matched to a gene: 4.

DNA of the CDR3: TGTGCCAGCAGCTTACGTAAGGGGATTGCTGGCAATCAGCCCCAGCATTTT. As protein: CASSLRKGIAGNQPQHF. The rearrangement joins TRBV7-9 to TRBJ1-5, with D maybe TRBD1 (5 bases). V lost 2 bases and J lost 2, with 16 bases in between. Germline-derived CDR1 and CDR2 are SEHNR and FQNEAQ (reference sequence). This CDR3 contains 17 residues.

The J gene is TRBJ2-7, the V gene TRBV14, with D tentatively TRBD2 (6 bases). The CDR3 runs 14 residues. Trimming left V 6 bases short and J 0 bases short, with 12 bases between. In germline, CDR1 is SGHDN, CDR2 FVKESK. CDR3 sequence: CASRPLGLSYEQYF. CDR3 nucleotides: TGTGCCAGCAGACCTTTGGGACTCTCCTACGAGCAGTACTTC.

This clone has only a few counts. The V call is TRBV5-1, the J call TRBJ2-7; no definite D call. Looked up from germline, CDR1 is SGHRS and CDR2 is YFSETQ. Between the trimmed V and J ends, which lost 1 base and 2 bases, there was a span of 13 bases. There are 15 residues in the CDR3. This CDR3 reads CASSLITSNTYEQYF. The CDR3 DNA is TGCGCCAGCAGCTTGATCACCTCTAATACCTACGAGCAGTACTTC.

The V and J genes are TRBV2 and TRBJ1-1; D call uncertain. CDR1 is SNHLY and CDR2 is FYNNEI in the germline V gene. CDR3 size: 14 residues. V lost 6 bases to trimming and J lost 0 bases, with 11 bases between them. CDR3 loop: CASSRDKMNTEAFF. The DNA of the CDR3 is TGTGCCAGCAGCCGAGACAAAATGAACACTGAAGCTTTCTTT.

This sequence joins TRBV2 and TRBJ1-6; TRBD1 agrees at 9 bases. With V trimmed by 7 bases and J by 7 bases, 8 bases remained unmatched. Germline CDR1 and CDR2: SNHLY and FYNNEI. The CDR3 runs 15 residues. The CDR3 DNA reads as TGTGCCAGCACCGGGACAGGGCATAGGAATTCACCCCTCCACTTT. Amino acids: CASTGTGHRNSPLHF.

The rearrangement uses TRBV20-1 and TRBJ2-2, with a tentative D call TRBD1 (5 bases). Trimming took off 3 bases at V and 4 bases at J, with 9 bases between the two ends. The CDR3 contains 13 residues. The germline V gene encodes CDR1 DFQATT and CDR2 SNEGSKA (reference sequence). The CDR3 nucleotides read TGCAGTGCTAGTCTACAGGTCACCGGGGAGCTGTTTTTT. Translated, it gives CSASLQVTGELFF.

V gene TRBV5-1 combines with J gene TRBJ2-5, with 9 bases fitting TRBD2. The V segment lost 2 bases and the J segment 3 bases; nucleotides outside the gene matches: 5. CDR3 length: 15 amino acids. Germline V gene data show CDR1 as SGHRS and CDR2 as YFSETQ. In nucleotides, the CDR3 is TGCGCCAGCAGCTTAACTAGCGGGTCGGAAGAGACCCAGTACTTC. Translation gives CASSLTSGSEETQYF.

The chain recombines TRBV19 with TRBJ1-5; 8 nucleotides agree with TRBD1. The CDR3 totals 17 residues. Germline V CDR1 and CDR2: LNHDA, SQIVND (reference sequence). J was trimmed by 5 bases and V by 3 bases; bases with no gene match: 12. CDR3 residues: CASSMGWDRSFDQPQHF. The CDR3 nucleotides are TGTGCCAGTAGTATGGGGTGGGACAGGTCTTTCGATCAGCCCCAGCATTTT.

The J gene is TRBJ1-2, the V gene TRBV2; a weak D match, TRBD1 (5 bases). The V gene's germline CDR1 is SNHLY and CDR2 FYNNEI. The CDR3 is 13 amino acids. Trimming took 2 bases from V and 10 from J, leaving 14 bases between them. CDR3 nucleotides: TGTGCCAGCAGTGAAATCCCCCGGGGGTCCTACACCTTC. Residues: CASSEIPRGSYTF.

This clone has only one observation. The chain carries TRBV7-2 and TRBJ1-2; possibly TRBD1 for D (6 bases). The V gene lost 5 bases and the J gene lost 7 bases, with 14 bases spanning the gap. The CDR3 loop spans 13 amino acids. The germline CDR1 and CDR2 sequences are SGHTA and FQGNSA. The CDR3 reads CASSLTGPGGYTF. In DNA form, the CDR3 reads TGTGCCAGCAGCCTTACAGGGCCGGGTGGCTACACCTTC.

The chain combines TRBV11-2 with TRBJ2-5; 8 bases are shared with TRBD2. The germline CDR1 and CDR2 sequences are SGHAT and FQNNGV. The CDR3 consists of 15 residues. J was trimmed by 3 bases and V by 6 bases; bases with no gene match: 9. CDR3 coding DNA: TGTGCCAGCAGAGGTCCTAGCGGGTATAAAGAGACCCAGTACTTC. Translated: CASRGPSGYKETQYF.

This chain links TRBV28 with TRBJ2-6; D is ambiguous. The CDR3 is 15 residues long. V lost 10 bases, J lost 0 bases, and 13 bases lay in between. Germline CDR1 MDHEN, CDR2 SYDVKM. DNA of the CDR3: TGTGCCACCCTAACTCATAGCTCTGGGGCCAACGTCCTGACTTTC. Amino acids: CATLTHSSGANVLTF. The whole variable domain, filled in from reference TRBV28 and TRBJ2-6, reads DVKVTQSSRYLVKRTGEKVFLECVQDMDHENMFWYRQDPGLGLRLIYFSYDVKMKEKGDIPEGYSVSREKKERFSLILESASTNQTSMYLCATLTHSSGANVLTFGAGSRLTVL.

The CDR3 coding sequence is TGTGCCAGCAGCTCCCCAGCGGGGGCCCTCTGGCAAGAGACCCAGTACTTC. The encoded protein is CASSSPAGALWQETQYF. This chain links TRBV7-9 with TRBJ2-5, with TRBD2 matching 8 bases. The CDR3 runs to 17 residues. CDR1 is SEHNR and CDR2 is FQNEAQ in the germline V gene (reference sequence). With 4 bases clipped from V and 2 bases from J, the junction kept 12 bases outside the gene matches.

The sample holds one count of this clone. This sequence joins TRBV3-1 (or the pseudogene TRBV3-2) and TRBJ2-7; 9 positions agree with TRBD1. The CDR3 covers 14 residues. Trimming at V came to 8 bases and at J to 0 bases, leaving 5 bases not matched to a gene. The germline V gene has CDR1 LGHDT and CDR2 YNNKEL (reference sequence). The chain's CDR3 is CASRTGVFSYEQYF. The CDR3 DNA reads TGTGCCAGCCGGACAGGGGTTTTCTCCTACGAGCAGTACTTC.

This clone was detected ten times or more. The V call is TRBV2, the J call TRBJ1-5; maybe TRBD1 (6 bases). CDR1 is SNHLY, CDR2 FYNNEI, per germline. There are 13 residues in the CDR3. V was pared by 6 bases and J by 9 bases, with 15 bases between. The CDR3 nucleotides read TGTGCCAGCAGAGTACAGGGAAGCGGGCCCCAGCATTTT. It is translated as CASRVQGSGPQHF.

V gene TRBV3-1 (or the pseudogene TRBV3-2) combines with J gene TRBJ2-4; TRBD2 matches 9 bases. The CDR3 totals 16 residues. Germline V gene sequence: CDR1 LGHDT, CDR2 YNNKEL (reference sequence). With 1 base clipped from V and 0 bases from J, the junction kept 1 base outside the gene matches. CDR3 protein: CASSQGGGVAKNIQYF. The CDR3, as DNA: TGTGCCAGCAGCCAAGGCGGGGGGGTAGCCAAAAACATTCAGTACTTC.

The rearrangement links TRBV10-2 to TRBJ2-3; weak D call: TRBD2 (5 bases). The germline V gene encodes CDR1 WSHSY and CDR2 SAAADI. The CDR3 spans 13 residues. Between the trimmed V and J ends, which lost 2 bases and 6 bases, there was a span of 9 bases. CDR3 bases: TGCGCCAGCAGTGAGGAGGGCCCCGATACGCAGTATTTT. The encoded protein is CASSEEGPDTQYF.

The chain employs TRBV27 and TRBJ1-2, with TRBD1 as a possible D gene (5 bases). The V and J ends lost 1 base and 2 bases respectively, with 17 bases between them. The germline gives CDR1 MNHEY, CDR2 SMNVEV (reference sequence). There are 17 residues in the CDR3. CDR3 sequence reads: CASSLFSWGRKNYGYTF. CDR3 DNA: TGTGCCAGCAGTTTATTTTCCTGGGGCAGAAAAAACTATGGCTACACCTTC.